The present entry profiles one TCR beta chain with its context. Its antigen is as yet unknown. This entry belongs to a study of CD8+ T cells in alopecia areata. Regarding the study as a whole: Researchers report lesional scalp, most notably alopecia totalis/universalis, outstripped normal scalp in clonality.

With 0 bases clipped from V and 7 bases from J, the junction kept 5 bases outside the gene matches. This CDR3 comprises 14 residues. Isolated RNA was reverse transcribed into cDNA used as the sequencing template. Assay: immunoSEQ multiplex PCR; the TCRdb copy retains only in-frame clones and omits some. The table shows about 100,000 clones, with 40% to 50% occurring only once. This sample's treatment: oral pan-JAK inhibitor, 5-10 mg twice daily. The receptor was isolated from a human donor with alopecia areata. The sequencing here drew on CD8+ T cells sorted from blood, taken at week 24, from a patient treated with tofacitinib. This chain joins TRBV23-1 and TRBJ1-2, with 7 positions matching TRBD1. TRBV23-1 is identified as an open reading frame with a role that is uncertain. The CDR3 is CASSQSKGAFGYTF. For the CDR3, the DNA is TGCGCCAGCAGTCAATCTAAGGGGGCTTTTGGCTACACCTTC.